The next 16 T cell receptor beta chains were all read from a single sample in a study of control samples from healthy donors and cancer patients. Using immunoSEQ multiplex PCR, the repertoire was profiled, and TCRdb retains in-frame clones only, with some absent. The sample carries about 270,000 clones, approximately 80% recorded once. The material sequenced was PBMCs. Receptors were obtained from an older woman with lung cancer.

The chain recombines TRBV20-1 with TRBJ2-5, with 12 positions matching TRBD2. This CDR3 is 16 amino acids long. The germline CDR1 and CDR2 sequences are DFQATT and SNEGSKA (reference sequence). V lost 3 bases, J lost 1 base, and 6 bases stayed unmatched. CDR3 sequence reads: CSASSELAGGQETQYF. The CDR3, as DNA: TGCAGTGCTAGTTCGGAACTAGCGGGGGGCCAAGAGACCCAGTACTTC.

V and J are TRBV9 and TRBJ2-1; TRBD2 matches at 9 bases. CDR1 SGDLS and CDR2 YYNGEE come from the germline V gene. The CDR3 is 17 residues long. With V trimmed by 0 bases and J by 0 bases, 4 bases remained unmatched. The CDR3: CASSVALAGFSYNEQFF. The DNA for the CDR3 is TGTGCCAGCAGCGTAGCCCTAGCGGGGTTCTCCTACAATGAGCAGTTCTTC.

The chain couples TRBV18 to TRBJ1-2; 8 nucleotides align to TRBD1. CDR1 and CDR2 (germline): KGHSH, LQKENI. The CDR3 has 16 amino acids. With V trimmed by 4 bases and J by 4 bases, 11 bases remained unmatched. The CDR3 sequence: CASSQSGQGVGYGYTF. As DNA, the CDR3 is TGTGCCAGCTCACAGAGTGGACAGGGAGTAGGCTATGGCTACACCTTC.

This clone turned up a few times. This chain uses TRBV12-3 or TRBV12-4 with TRBJ1-1, with TRBD1 as a possible D gene (5 bases). Trimming pared 6 bases from V and 5 bases from J, leaving 13 bases between. This CDR3 has 13 residues. The CDR3 reads CASSRGPGTEAFF. The DNA of the CDR3 is TGTGCCAGCAGCCGTGGACCAGGGACTGAAGCTTTCTTT.

The chain is built from TRBV2 and TRBJ1-5; possible D gene TRBD1, 5 bases. Trimming removed 0 bases at V and 6 bases at J, with 12 bases between. The CDR3 spans 15 residues. Germline CDR1 reads SNHLY; CDR2 reads FYNNEI. CDR3 sequence (DNA): TGTGCCAGCAGTGAAGCTGTGCAGGGCAGTCAGCCCCAGCATTTT. Its protein product is CASSEAVQGSQPQHF.

CDR3 region: CASRGKNIQYF. DNA of the CDR3: TGTGCCAGCAGGGGGAAGAACATTCAGTACTTC. The chain has TRBV28 and TRBJ2-4; D remains ambiguous. The CDR3 has 11 amino acids. V lost 6 bases and J 7 bases, leaving 7 bases between the germline ends. Germline V lookup: CDR1 MDHEN, CDR2 SYDVKM.

The chain uses TRBV6-6 and TRBJ1-2; D is ambiguous. This CDR3 is 12 amino acids long. Germline V gene data show CDR1 as MNHNY and CDR2 as SVGAGI (reference sequence). Trimming took off 5 bases at V and 7 bases at J, with 11 bases between the two ends. The CDR3 DNA reads as TGTGCCAGCAGTCCTTCTTCAAGTGGCTACACCTTC. It codes for CASSPSSSGYTF.

This clone was counted only a few times. V is TRBV3-1 (or the pseudogene TRBV3-2) and J is TRBJ1-1; possible D gene TRBD1, 5 bases. V lost 6 bases and J 14 bases, leaving 22 bases between the germline ends. Germline values: CDR1 LGHDT, CDR2 YNNKEL (reference sequence). The length of the CDR3 is 13 residues. CDR3 loop: CASSSASWGFHFF. Here the CDR3 DNA reads TGTGCCAGCAGTTCGGCGAGTTGGGGCTTCCACTTCTTT.

This rearrangement joins TRBV11-2 to TRBJ2-3, with D tentatively TRBD2 (5 bases). Trimming removed 1 base at V and 4 bases at J, with 9 bases between. Germline CDR1 is SGHAT and CDR2 is FQNNGV. The CDR3 loop spans 14 amino acids. CDR3 DNA sequence: TGTGCCAGCAGCTTAGTACTAGTCGCAGATACGCAGTATTTT. Residues: CASSLVLVADTQYF.

V is TRBV4-1 and J is TRBJ2-2; 8 nucleotides match TRBD1. CDR3 length equals 16 residues. V was clipped by 2 bases and J by 9 bases; unmatched bases: 11. Germline V gives CDR1 MGHRA, CDR2 YSYEKL. Here the CDR3 reads CASSQSLAQGARELFF. Written as DNA, the CDR3 is TGCGCCAGCAGCCAATCACTAGCCCAGGGGGCCCGGGAGCTGTTTTTT.

The chain carries TRBV6-5 and TRBJ2-5, with 11 bases matching TRBD2. The V gene's germline CDR1 is MNHEY and CDR2 SVGAGI. The CDR3 loop spans 15 amino acids. The ends lost 6 bases at V and 1 base at J; junction bases unmatched: 4. The CDR3 loop is CASSLSGRAQETQYF. The CDR3 coding sequence is TGTGCCAGCAGCCTTAGCGGGAGGGCCCAAGAGACCCAGTACTTC.

This clone was found once. The chain is built from TRBV30 and TRBJ2-5, with TRBD2 as a possible D gene (6 bases). The CDR3 runs 14 residues. The germline V and J ends were trimmed by 7 bases and 5 bases, with 20 bases remaining between them. Germline-derived CDR1 and CDR2 are GTSNPN and SVGIG (reference sequence). CDR3 protein: CASLPPEGGETQYF. The CDR3 DNA sequence: TGTGCCTCCCTCCCCCCGGAGGGCGGGGAGACCCAGTACTTC.

The V gene is TRBV3-1 (or the pseudogene TRBV3-2), the J gene TRBJ1-2; D gene unclear. The germline V and J ends were trimmed by 3 bases and 7 bases, with 6 bases remaining between them. The CDR3 runs 11 residues. Germline lookup yields CDR1 LGHDT and CDR2 YNNKEL (reference sequence). This CDR3 reads CASSHGGGYTF. The DNA for the CDR3 is TGTGCCAGCAGCCACGGAGGTGGCTACACCTTC.

As regards this clone: The same CDR3 also results from other DNA sequences found in this sample. The chain's CDR3 is CSVRDGNSPLHF. CDR3 bases: TGCAGCGTCCGGGACGGGAATTCACCCCTCCACTTT. The chain joins TRBV29-1 to TRBJ1-6, with D maybe TRBD1 (5 bases). CDR3 length equals 12 residues. Looked up from germline, CDR1 is SQVTM and CDR2 is ANQGSEA. The ends were cut back, 6 bases at V and 7 bases at J, with 10 bases in the middle.

The CDR3 is CASSIRLPPGELFF. CDR3 DNA sequence: TGTGCCAGCAGCATCCGTCTCCCCCCCGGGGAGCTGTTTTTT. This sequence joins TRBV9 and TRBJ2-2, with no clear D. Germline CDR1 is SGDLS and CDR2 is YYNGEE. V lost 4 bases to trimming and J lost 6 bases, with 13 bases between them. The CDR3 consists of 14 residues.

The chain couples TRBV6-5 to TRBJ1-2, with a tentative D call TRBD1 (6 bases). Germline-derived CDR1 and CDR2 are MNHEY and SVGAGI. This CDR3 contains 14 residues. The V end was cut by 7 bases, the J end by 7 bases, with 19 bases between. The CDR3 region has the DNA TGTGCCAGCACACCGGGCACGGGGGCGCCTGGCTACACCTTC. This encodes CASTPGTGAPGYTF.